This record concerns one T cell receptor (beta chain) sequence. Its antigen remains unidentified. Patients with alopecia areata provided lesional scalp punch biopsies as well as peripheral blood. CD4+ and CD8+ T cells were sorted from PBMCs stained for CD3, CD4 and CD8. It was cDNA, reverse transcribed from extracted RNA, that served as the sequencing template. The data were produced by immunoSEQ multiplex PCR, yet TCRdb's version contains in-frame clones alone and is incomplete. The sample holds some 200,000 clones, around 60% seen once. Unmatched junction bases numbered 7, after V lost 4 bases and J lost 4 bases. The V gene's germline CDR1 is SGDLS and CDR2 YYNGEE. The CDR3 length is 15 residues. This entry belongs to a study of CD8+ T cells in alopecia areata. As for the study in general: A regimen of oral tofacitinib, 5 to 10 mg twice daily, was given to treated patients.

Overall study results and limits: Across lesional scalp, and particularly alopecia totalis/universalis, clonality surpassed that of normal scalp.

The source of this sequence is a human donor with alopecia areata. The chain links TRBV9 to TRBJ2-2, with 7 bases fitting TRBD1. Sequences were derived from CD4+ T cells sorted from blood, sampled at week 0. CDR3 sequence reads: CASSPRQGTTGELFF. CDR3 DNA: TGTGCCAGCAGCCCCCGACAGGGTACCACCGGGGAGCTGTTTTTT.